This T cell receptor beta chain was captured in a study of blood T cell repertoires in COVID-19. In the study overall: The cDNA or gDNA used as material had been derived from T cells, B-cell-depleted T cells, or PBMCs.

Participant-given clinical history determined each cohort assignment. Germline lookup yields CDR1 SGHTS and CDR2 YDEGEE. The length of the CDR3 is 16 residues. The ends lost 1 base at V and 2 bases at J; junction bases unmatched: 6. Only one count was recorded for this clone. This table comes from immunoSEQ multiplex PCR, and its TCRdb copy is limited to in-frame clones, with some not included. The sample lists approximately 240,000 clones, around nine tenths occurring once. V usage is TRBV5-8 and J usage is TRBJ1-5; 7 bases fit TRBD1. The sample comprised PBMCs or T cells enriched from blood (not recorded which). This sequence originates from a woman under 30 who had recovered from COVID-19. CDR3 residues: CASSLTQGQGNQPQHF. The CDR3 nucleotides are TGTGCCAGCAGCTTGACACAAGGACAGGGCAATCAGCCCCAGCATTTT. Full variable domain (outside the CDR3, taken from reference TRBV5-8 and TRBJ1-5): EAGVTQSPTHLIKTRGQQATLRCSPISGHTSVYWYQQALGLGLQFLLWYDEGEERNRGNFPPRFSGRQFPNYSSELNVNALELEDSALYLCASSLTQGQGNQPQHFGDGTRLSIL.